What follows describes a single T cell receptor (beta chain). Its target is unknown. The junction had 4 bases not matched to a gene; V was cut back by 5 bases and J by 9 bases. The CDR3 is made up of 12 amino acids. The V gene's germline CDR1 is GTSNPN and CDR2 SVGIG (reference sequence). This sample stems from a study of cytomegalovirus exposure and HLA in healthy donors. Study findings and constraints: Usually a TCR sequence was rare, but some public TCRs were found in many donors. An Asian-associated ancestry cluster reportedly showed fewer N-insertions than the roughly 700-donor mean in a later analysis. There were several of the most significant clusters that appeared linked to common viral pathogens in a later analysis. Earlier analysis looked at TCR beta V segments, and most were productive about 87% or about 30% of the time.

Amplification used 60 Vbeta primers and 13 Jbeta primers. The table came from immunoSEQ multiplex PCR; TCRdb's copy has only in-frame clones and leaves some out. The table records roughly 110,000 clones, about 64% of them present only once. V and J are TRBV30 and TRBJ1-6; 7 bases align to TRBD1. Sample: PBMCs. The TCR comes from a man aged 18 to 30 in good health and CMV-seropositive. Here the CDR3 DNA reads TGTGCCTGGGACAGGGTGCGTTCACCCCTCCACTTT. This translates into CAWDRVRSPLHF.